Below are 27 T cell receptor beta chains sequenced from a single sample in a study of OX40 agonist ivuxolimab in advanced cancers. Profiling relied on immunoSEQ multiplex PCR, and the TCRdb table lists in-frame clones only, not all of them. This repertoire shows about 97,000 clones, approximately 87% found once; its top ten account for roughly 5.5%. The sample in question was CD4+ or CD8+ T cells sorted from blood, obtained in a trial of the OX40 agonist ivuxolimab. These receptors came from an adult with an advanced solid tumor such as melanoma, head and neck, liver or kidney cancer.

The J gene is TRBJ2-5, the V gene TRBV7-6; D perhaps matches TRBD1 (5 bases). This CDR3 has 13 residues. Trimming took 4 bases from V and 5 from J, leaving 11 bases between them. CDR1 is SGHVS and CDR2 is FNYEAQ in the germline V gene. CDR3 amino acids: CASSSDSQETQYF. CDR3 bases: TGTGCCAGCAGCTCCGACAGCCAGGAGACCCAGTACTTC.

The rearrangement uses TRBV9 and TRBJ2-1; 9 bases fit TRBD1. The germline V gene has CDR1 SGDLS and CDR2 YYNGEE. The CDR3 runs to 18 residues. Trimming removed 5 bases from V and 8 bases from J; junction bases left unmatched: 20. CDR3 in DNA: TGTGCCAGCAGTAGTCGTTTGGATTTCGGGACAGGGTACGATGAGCAGTTCTTC. It is translated as CASSSRLDFGTGYDEQFF.

The chain links TRBV6-5 to TRBJ1-2; a possible D gene is TRBD1 (6 bases). Germline CDR1 MNHEY, CDR2 SVGAGI. Trimming took 5 bases from V and 8 from J, leaving 18 bases between them. The CDR3 runs to 14 residues. CDR3 DNA: TGTGCCAGCAGTACGACGCAAAACAGGGAAGGCTACACCTTC. Encoded protein: CASSTTQNREGYTF.

This chain uses TRBV10-3 with TRBJ1-1; D gene ambiguous. V was cut by 8 bases and J by 3 bases, with 13 bases left in between. Germline V CDR1 and CDR2: ENHRY, SYGVKD. The length of the CDR3 is 13 residues. The CDR3 nucleotides are TGTGCCATCCGGAGGGATATCGACACTGAAGCTTTCTTT. Encoded protein: CAIRRDIDTEAFF.

This chain links TRBV11-3 with TRBJ2-3, with D uncertain. Germline values: CDR1 SGHNT, CDR2 YENEEA. This CDR3 is built from 12 residues. Trimming left V 3 bases short and J 3 bases short, with 4 bases between. This chain's CDR3 is CASSFTTDTQYF. CDR3 nucleotide sequence: TGTGCCAGCAGCTTCACGACAGATACGCAGTATTTT.

This rearrangement joins TRBV30 to TRBJ2-1; maybe TRBD2 (5 bases). The CDR3 contains 14 residues. CDR1 and CDR2 (germline): GTSNPN, SVGIG (reference sequence). The CDR3 loop is CALRGRSSYNEQFF. CDR3 sequence (DNA): TGTGCTCTCCGCGGGCGTAGCTCCTACAATGAGCAGTTCTTC.

The J gene is TRBJ2-1, the V gene TRBV9, with 14 bases matching TRBD2. The germline gives CDR1 SGDLS, CDR2 YYNGEE. The ends lost 5 bases at V and 0 bases at J; junction bases unmatched: 7. This CDR3 has 18 residues. The DNA of the CDR3 is TGTGCCAGCAGTATAAGGACTAGCGGGGGGAGCTCCTACAATGAGCAGTTCTTC. Residues: CASSIRTSGGSSYNEQFF.

This rearrangement joins TRBV7-2 to TRBJ2-3; D gene uncertain. CDR1 SGHTA and CDR2 FQGNSA come from the germline V gene. The V end was cut by 5 bases, the J end by 0 bases, with 15 bases between. CDR3 length equals 16 residues. CDR3 bases: TGTGCCAGCAGCCTCCCCGACAAATTTAGCACAGATACGCAGTATTTT. Encoded protein: CASSLPDKFSTDTQYF. Using reference TRBV7-2 and TRBJ2-3 for the parts outside the CDR3, the full variable domain is GAGVSQSPSNKVTEKGKDVELRCDPISGHTALYWYRQSLGQGLEFLIYFQGNSAPDKSGLPSDRFSAERTGGSVSTLTIQRTQQEDSAVYLCASSLPDKFSTDTQYFGPGTRLTVL.

The rearrangement joins TRBV6-1 to TRBJ1-2; D is uncertain. Germline loops: CDR1 MNHNS, CDR2 SASEGT. The CDR3 contains 13 residues. Deletions cut 2 bases from V and 4 bases from J, with 8 bases between. Here the CDR3 reads CASSEQPSYGYTF. The CDR3 nucleotides are TGTGCCAGCAGTGAACAGCCCAGCTATGGCTACACCTTC.

The chain links TRBV7-3 to TRBJ2-2; D may match TRBD1 or TRBD2 (5 bases each). Trimming pared 3 bases from V and 6 bases from J, leaving 14 bases between. This CDR3 is built from 15 residues. Germline CDR1 reads SGHTA; CDR2 reads FQGTGA. The CDR3 DNA is TGTGCCAGCAGCTTCGGGGCAGGGAGAGCCGGGGAGCTGTTTTTT. Protein sequence: CASSFGAGRAGELFF.

The gene calls are TRBV5-1 and TRBJ1-1; the D gene is possibly TRBD1 (5 bases). Germline V gene sequence: CDR1 SGHRS, CDR2 YFSETQ. Trimming took 3 bases from V and 0 from J, leaving 9 bases between them. The CDR3 length is 14 residues. CDR3 bases: TGCGCCAGCAGCTCGGACAATCTGAACACTGAAGCTTTCTTT. Its protein product is CASSSDNLNTEAFF.

V usage is TRBV7-9 and J usage is TRBJ1-1; D not certain. The germline gives CDR1 SEHNR, CDR2 FQNEAQ (reference sequence). The CDR3 is 13 residues long. V was pared by 5 bases and J by 7 bases, with 14 bases between. The CDR3 DNA is TGTGCCAGCAGCGCTACCTCGGGCTTTGAAGCTTTCTTT. The encoded protein is CASSATSGFEAFF.

V usage is TRBV5-1 and J usage is TRBJ2-4; no reliable D call. Trimming took 4 bases from V and 0 from J, leaving 11 bases between them. From germline, CDR1 is SGHRS and CDR2 YFSETQ. This CDR3 contains 15 residues. CDR3 in DNA: TGCGCCAGCAGCCCAGAAGCCTTAGCCAAAAACATTCAGTACTTC. Translating it yields CASSPEALAKNIQYF.

The chain links TRBV15 to TRBJ2-3; a weak D match, TRBD2 (6 bases). Trimming took 1 base from V and 4 from J, leaving 12 bases between them. The CDR3 covers 15 residues. Germline V gene data show CDR1 as LNHNV and CDR2 as YYDKDF (reference sequence). CDR3 nucleotide sequence: TGTGCCACCAGCAGAGCCGGGGGAGTAGCAGATACGCAGTATTTT. It codes for CATSRAGGVADTQYF.

This clone occurred once. V usage is TRBV21-1 and J usage is TRBJ2-7. TRBV21-1 represents a pseudogene. The CDR3 is 15 residues long. The CDR3: CASSSLDLKGYEQYF. CDR3 bases: TGTGCCAGCAGCAGTTTGGACCTGAAGGGCTACGAGCAGTACTTC.

V and J are TRBV5-1 and TRBJ2-1, with 9 bases identical to TRBD2. The CDR3 totals 17 residues. CDR1 is SGHRS, CDR2 YFSETQ, per germline. V gave up 0 bases and J gave up 0 bases; unmatched junction bases: 4. The CDR3 DNA reads TGCGCCAGCAGCTTGGGACTAGCGGACCCCTCCTACAATGAGCAGTTCTTC. Its protein product is CASSLGLADPSYNEQFF.

The chain couples TRBV19 to TRBJ1-6, with 10 nucleotides matching TRBD1. CDR1 LNHDA and CDR2 SQIVND come from the germline V gene (reference sequence). CDR3 size: 18 residues. J lost 9 bases, V lost 7 bases, and 18 bases had no gene match. CDR3 in amino acids: CASTNDRGRGTGISPLHF. CDR3 coding DNA: TGTGCCAGTACCAACGACAGGGGGCGAGGGACCGGGATTTCACCCCTCCACTTT.

V is TRBV11-1 and J is TRBJ2-1; 8 bases map to TRBD1. There are 13 residues in the CDR3. J was trimmed by 6 bases and V by 5 bases; bases with no gene match: 3. CDR1 and CDR2 from the germline V gene are SGHAT and FQDESV (reference sequence). Here the CDR3 reads CASSGQGINEQFF. The CDR3 bases are TGTGCCAGCAGCGGACAGGGCATCAATGAGCAGTTCTTC. The variable domain in full, with the rest retrieved from reference TRBV11-1 and TRBJ2-1, is EAEVAQSPRYKITEKSQAVAFWCDPISGHATLYWYRQILGQGPELLVQFQDESVVDDSQLPKDRFSAERLKGVDSTLKIQPAELGDSAMYLCASSGQGINEQFFGPGTRLTVL.

J is TRBJ2-7 and V is TRBV27; no clear D. Germline-derived CDR1 and CDR2 are MNHEY and SMNVEV (reference sequence). The ends were cut back, 4 bases at V and 2 bases at J, with 12 bases in the middle. The CDR3 sequence is 14 residues long. The CDR3 DNA sequence: TGTGCCAGCAGTTCGCATTCCAAAACCTACGAGCAGTACTTC. This encodes CASSSHSKTYEQYF.

This sequence joins TRBV4-2 and TRBJ2-1; 9 bases align to TRBD2. The CDR3 runs to 17 residues. The J segment lost 3 bases and the V segment lost 0 bases, leaving 6 bases of the junction unmatched. CDR1 is LGHNA and CDR2 is YNFKEQ in the germline V gene. CDR3 coding DNA: TGTGCCAGCAGCCAAGATCTCGAGACTAGCGGCTACAATGAGCAGTTCTTC. This codes for CASSQDLETSGYNEQFF.

This chain links TRBV7-6 with TRBJ2-7, with D possibly matching TRBD1 (6 bases). V was cut by 1 base and J by 7 bases, with 14 bases left in between. CDR3 length equals 14 residues. Germline-derived CDR1 and CDR2 are SGHVS and FNYEAQ. In DNA form, the CDR3 reads TGTGCCAGCAGCTTAGAACAGGGTTTTTCGGAGCAGTACTTC. Translation gives CASSLEQGFSEQYF. Complete variable domain (other parts from reference TRBV7-6 and TRBJ2-7): GAGVSQSPRYKVTKRGQDVALRCDPISGHVSLYWYRQALGQGPEFLTYFNYEAQQDKSGLPNDRFSAERPEGSISTLTIQRTEQRDSAMYRCASSLEQGFSEQYFGPGTRLTVT.

The chain recombines TRBV5-1 with TRBJ1-3; no firm D call. Trimming took 2 bases from V and 2 from J, leaving 14 bases between them. The CDR3 spans 16 residues. Germline V CDR1 and CDR2: SGHRS, YFSETQ. In nucleotides, the CDR3 is TGCGCCAGCAGCTTTAAGGAGCTATCAACTGGAAACACCATATATTTT. Protein: CASSFKELSTGNTIYF.

Worth noting for this clone: No DNA is shown, since the ends of the CDR3 on it are uncertain; the CDR3 is the one TCRdb lists. The chain links TRBV30 to TRBJ2-2; the table's TRBD2 call for D was not verified on the DNA. The CDR3 is 20 amino acids in total, end residues counted. Germline V gene lookup returns CDR1 GTSNPN and CDR2 SVGIG (reference sequence). The CDR3 loop is CAPVPGESESGRAHRGELFF.

The gene calls are TRBV9 and TRBJ2-2; D remains unclear. Trimming took 6 bases from V and 0 from J, leaving 9 bases between them. Germline V gene lookup returns CDR1 SGDLS and CDR2 YYNGEE. This CDR3 has 14 residues. CDR3 bases: TGTGCCAGCAAAGGACGGACGAACACCGGGGAGCTGTTTTTT. This gives the protein CASKGRTNTGELFF.

The chain carries TRBV29-1 and TRBJ1-2, with D perhaps TRBD1 (5 bases). Trimming took off 8 bases at V and 0 bases at J, with 16 bases between the two ends. There are 14 residues in the CDR3. In germline, CDR1 is SQVTM, CDR2 ANQGSEA. The DNA of the CDR3 is TGCAGCTCATCGGGGGATAGGTCTAACTATGGCTACACCTTC. This encodes CSSSGDRSNYGYTF.

V is TRBV7-8 and J is TRBJ2-2; D gene uncertain. CDR3 size: 19 residues. V gave up 8 bases and J gave up 0 bases, with 25 bases separating them. Looked up from germline, CDR1 is SGHVS and CDR2 is FQNEAQ. CDR3 coding DNA: TGTGCCAGCCCCAAGAACCCGGCTCCCTCGTTCGCGAACACCGGGGAGCTGTTTTTT. This codes for CASPKNPAPSFANTGELFF. The full variable domain, in which reference TRBV7-8 and TRBJ2-2 provide the parts outside the CDR3, is GAGVSQSPRYKVAKRGQDVALRCDPISGHVSLFWYQQALGQGPEFLTYFQNEAQLDKSGLPSDRFFAERPEGSVSTLKIQRTQQEDSAVYLCASPKNPAPSFANTGELFFGEGSRLTVL.

The J gene is TRBJ2-3, the V gene TRBV9; TRBD2 matches 7 bases. Germline values: CDR1 SGDLS, CDR2 YYNGEE. This CDR3 is 15 amino acids long. The V segment lost 3 bases and the J segment 0 bases; nucleotides outside the gene matches: 4. CDR3 nucleotide sequence: TGTGCCAGCAGCGCTAGCGGCCCTAGCACAGATACGCAGTATTTT. Amino acid sequence: CASSASGPSTDTQYF.